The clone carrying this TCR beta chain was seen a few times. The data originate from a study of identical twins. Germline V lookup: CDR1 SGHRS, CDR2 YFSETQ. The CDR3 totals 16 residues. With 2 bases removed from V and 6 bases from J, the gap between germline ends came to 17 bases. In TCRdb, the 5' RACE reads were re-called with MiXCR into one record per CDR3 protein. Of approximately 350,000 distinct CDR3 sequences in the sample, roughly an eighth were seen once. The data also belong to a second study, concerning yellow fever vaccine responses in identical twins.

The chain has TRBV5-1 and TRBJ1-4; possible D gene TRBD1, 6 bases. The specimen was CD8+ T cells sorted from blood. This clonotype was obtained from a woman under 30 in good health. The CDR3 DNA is TGCGCCAGCAGCTTAAGTGGGACCTACAGGGATGAAAAACTGTTTTTT. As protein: CASSLSGTYRDEKLFF.